Listed below are T cell receptor beta chains from one sample, sequenced in a study of cytomegalovirus exposure and HLA in healthy donors. TCRdb keeps only in-frame clones here, not all; method: immunoSEQ multiplex PCR. The sample lists around 95,000 clones, about three quarters occurring once. Sequenced material: PBMCs. Receptors were obtained from a man aged 25-45 years in good health and CMV-seropositive. Each CDR3 is given with its conserved first and last residue.

len	v_gene	j_gene	CDR3aa
13	TRBV19	TRBJ2-1	CASVPHRGYEQFF
17	TRBV19	TRBJ1-1	CASSIDPYPGQGAEAFF
15	TRBV2	TRBJ2-5	CASSPQGTLRETQYF
11	TRBV28	TRBJ2-7	CASDTGQKQYF
15	TRBV6-5	TRBJ2-3	CASRDGGALTDTQYF
15	TRBV2	TRBJ2-3	CASRPADASTDTQYF
14	TRBV19	TRBJ2-7	CASSIGTGGYEQYF
15	TRBV7-3	TRBJ2-2	CASSLGNRDTGELFF
14	TRBV2	TRBJ2-1	CASNRDSRLGEQFF
14	TRBV2	TRBJ1-5	CASRGRDGNQPQHF
18	TRBV19	TRBJ1-1	CASSMGPGQGWGNTEAFF
13	TRBV29-1	TRBJ2-7	CSVDSPSEVGQYF
16	TRBV9	TRBJ2-3	CASKEAGEQNTDTQYF
13	TRBV29-1	TRBJ1-2	CSVEWQGNYGYTF
17	TRBV19	TRBJ2-7	CASSMSRRTGGSYEQYF
12	TRBV11-2	TRBJ2-7	CASSLNRDEQYF
11	TRBV30	TRBJ1-1	CAWSGLTEAFF
23	TRBV10-1	TRBJ1-3	CASSDYLFLGGRRLALTGNTIYF
12	TRBV2	TRBJ2-7	CASMGQTYEQYF
10	TRBV20-1	TRBJ1-5	CSAAGEPQHF
15	TRBV7-6	TRBJ1-6	CASSLEGQHNSPLHF
18	TRBV28	TRBJ1-2	CASSLIPRAGGNLYGYTF
14	TRBV11-2	TRBJ2-3	CASSPRTRTDTQYF
16	TRBV11-3	TRBJ2-6	CASSLGPGPGANVLTF
11	TRBV6-5	TRBJ1-5	CASMENQPQHF
13	TRBV6-1	TRBJ1-1	CASRAQGYTEAFF
17	TRBV5-6	TRBJ1-3	CASSLFQGTVSGNTIYF
17	TRBV5-1	TRBJ1-1	CASSLGTGGNENTEAFF
15	TRBV7-3	TRBJ2-7	CASSTYGGGSYEQYF
17	TRBV4-1	TRBJ1-5	CASSQDRGTGGLEPQHF
12	TRBV28	TRBJ2-1	CASRGQNNEQFF
12	TRBV29-1	TRBJ2-7	CSVSTGVYEQYF
19	TRBV19	TRBJ1-2	CASSNVAVFRDRANYGYTF
15	TRBV6-5	TRBJ1-1	CASSYNRGSNTEAFF
15	TRBV18	TRBJ2-1	CASSPYRGLYNEQFF
19	TRBV5-5	TRBJ2-1	CASSFPASGGAYFLDEQFF
16	TRBV5-6	TRBJ1-4	CASSLASPNGNEKLFF